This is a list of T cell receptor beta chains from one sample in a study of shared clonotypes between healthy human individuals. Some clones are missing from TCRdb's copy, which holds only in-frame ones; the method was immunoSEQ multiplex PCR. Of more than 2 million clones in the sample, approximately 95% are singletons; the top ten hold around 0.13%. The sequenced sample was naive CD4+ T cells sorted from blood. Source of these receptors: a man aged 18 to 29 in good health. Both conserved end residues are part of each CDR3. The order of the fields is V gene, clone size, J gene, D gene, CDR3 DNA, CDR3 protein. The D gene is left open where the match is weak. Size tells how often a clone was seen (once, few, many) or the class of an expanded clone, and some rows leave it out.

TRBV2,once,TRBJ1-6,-,TGTGCCAGGATACAGGGAAATAATTCACCCCTCCACTTT,CARIQGNNSPLHF
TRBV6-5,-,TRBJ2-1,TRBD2,TGTGCCAGCACCCGACTAGCGTCAAGCGGGAATGAGCAGTTCTTC,CASTRLASSGNEQFF
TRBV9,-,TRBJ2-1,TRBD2,TGTGCCAGCAGCCTTGGACTAGCGGGAGCCCCCATGATCTACAATGAGCAGTTCTTC,CASSLGLAGAPMIYNEQFF
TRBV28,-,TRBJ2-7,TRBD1,TGTGCCAGCCCACCTCTAGGGACAGGATCCTACGAGCAGTACTTC,CASPPLGTGSYEQYF
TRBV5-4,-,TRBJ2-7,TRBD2,TGTGCCAGCAGATCGAACCCGGGACTAGCGATTCACTTC,CASRSNPGLAIHF
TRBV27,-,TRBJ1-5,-,TGTGCCAGCAGGCCCTGGGTCCTCCCCGATCAGCCCCAGCATTTT,CASRPWVLPDQPQHF
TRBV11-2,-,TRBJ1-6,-,TGTGCCAGCAGCCAGCAGGGATATAATTCACCCCTCCACTTT,CASSQQGYNSPLHF
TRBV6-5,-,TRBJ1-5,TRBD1,TGTGCCAGCAGTTCGCGAACAGGGGCAGGCAATCAGCCCCAGCATTTT,CASSSRTGAGNQPQHF
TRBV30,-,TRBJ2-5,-,TGTGCCTGGAGTGGAATAGAAATACAAGAGACCCAGTACTTC,CAWSGIEIQETQYF
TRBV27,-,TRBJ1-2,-,TGTGCCAGCAGTTTTAGTGGGCAGATCTATGGCTACACCTTC,CASSFSGQIYGYTF
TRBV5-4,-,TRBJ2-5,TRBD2,TGTGCCAGCAGCAAACGACCACTAGCGGGAGGCTCTATGGAGACCCAGTACTTC,CASSKRPLAGGSMETQYF
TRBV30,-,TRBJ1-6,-,TGTGCCTGGACCGTGGCGGGGAATTCACCCCTCCACTTT,CAWTVAGNSPLHF
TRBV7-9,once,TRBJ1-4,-,TGTGCCAGCAGCTTGAGGGGCGTTTCTAATGAAAAACTGTTTTTT,CASSLRGVSNEKLFF
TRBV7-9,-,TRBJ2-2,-,TGTGCCAGCAGCTCGCAGACACCACGGAACACCGGGGAGCTGTTTTTT,CASSSQTPRNTGELFF
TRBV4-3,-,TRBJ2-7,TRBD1,TGCGCCAGCAGCCTAGGGACAGGGGGCATGTACGAGCAGTACTTC,CASSLGTGGMYEQYF
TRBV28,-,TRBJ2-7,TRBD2,TGTGCCAGCAGTCCAATTGGGACTAGCGGGGACGAGCAGTACTTC,CASSPIGTSGDEQYF
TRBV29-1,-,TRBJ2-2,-,TGCAGCGTTCTCGGACTTTTGTCCTCGAACACCGGGGAGCTGTTTTTT,CSVLGLLSSNTGELFF
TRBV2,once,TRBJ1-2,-,TGTGCCAGCAGTGAAATATATAGGATGGGCGGCTACACCTTC,CASSEIYRMGGYTF
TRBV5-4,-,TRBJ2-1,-,TGTGCCAGCAGTGTCTGGGAGACGAGTAATGAGCAGTTCTTC,CASSVWETSNEQFF
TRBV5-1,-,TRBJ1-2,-,TGCGCCAGCAGCTCCGCCCGCGAAGGGTTCGAATCCTACACCTTC,CASSSAREGFESYTF
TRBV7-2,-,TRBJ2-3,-,TGTGCCAGCATGGGTGGGACAGATACGCAGTATTTT,CASMGGTDTQYF
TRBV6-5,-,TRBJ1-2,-,TGTGCCAGCAGTAACGGACGCTATGGCTACACCTTC,CASSNGRYGYTF
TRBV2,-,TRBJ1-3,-,TGTGCCAGCAGGTATGCTGGAAACACCATATATTTT,CASRYAGNTIYF
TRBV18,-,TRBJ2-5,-,TGTGCCAGCTCACAACGGGCAAAGACCCAGTACTTC,CASSQRAKTQYF
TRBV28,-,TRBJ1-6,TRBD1,TGTGCCAGCAGAAGTCCCGCTGGGACAGGGAATAATTCACCCCTCCACTTT,CASRSPAGTGNNSPLHF
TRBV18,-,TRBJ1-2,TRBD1,TGTGCCAGCTCACCCAACACACAGGGGCACTATGGCTACACCTTC,CASSPNTQGHYGYTF
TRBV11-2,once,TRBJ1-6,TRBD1,TGTGCCAGCAGCCCTCAGGACAGGTCTTGGTCACCCCTCCACTTT,CASSPQDRSWSPLHF
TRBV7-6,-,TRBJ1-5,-,TGTGCCAGCAGCCTTAACGAGAATAGCAATCAGCCCCAGCATTTT,CASSLNENSNQPQHF
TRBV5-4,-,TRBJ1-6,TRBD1,TGTGCCAGCAGCTTGAGTCTGGGACAGGTGAATTCACCCCTCCACTTT,CASSLSLGQVNSPLHF